A selection of T cell receptor beta chains follows, all from one sample in a study of T-cell reconstitution after alpha-beta-depleted transplantation in children. TCRdb processed the PCR reads anew with MiXCR; each CDR3 protein has one entry. This table holds roughly 350,000 distinct CDR3 sequences, about a sixth found once. Source: PBMCs, mostly from graft donor cells, taken 360 days after TCRalphabeta/CD19-depleted stem cell transplant. The origin of the receptors is a male patient aged 2-10 years who had a stem cell transplant for acute lymphoblastic leukemia, so the T cells may come from the graft donor. Both conserved end residues are part of each CDR3. The D gene is left open where the match is weak. A clone size is listed for some rows: how often the clone was seen (once, few, many), or a class if it is expanded.

D,J,size,V,CDR3,DNA
NA,TRBJ1-2,NA,TRBV11-2,CASSLVFTFNYGYTF,TGTGCCAGCAGCTTAGTTTTTACCTTTAACTATGGCTACACCTTC
NA,TRBJ2-3,few,TRBV21-1,CASSKAIQINGQPNTDTQYF,TGTGCCAGCAGCAAAGCCATACAAATAAATGGACAGCCCAACACAGATACGCAGTATTTT
TRBD1,TRBJ2-4,NA,TRBV5-1,CASSLDGTGINIQYF,TGCGCCAGCAGCTTAGACGGGACAGGGATAAACATTCAGTACTTC
NA,TRBJ2-1,few,TRBV19,CASSLIRGNEQFF,TGTGCCAGTAGCCTTATTCGCGGGAATGAGCAGTTCTTC
TRBD2,TRBJ2-1,few,TRBV30,CAWSGGGEQFF,TGTGCCTGGAGTGGGGGGGGTGAGCAGTTCTTC
NA,TRBJ1-1,few,TRBV7-9,CASSLSGGGGTEAFF,TGTGCCAGCAGCCTCTCAGGAGGTGGAGGCACTGAAGCTTTCTTT
NA,TRBJ2-1,NA,TRBV7-2,CASSADRSSYNEQFF,TGTGCCAGCAGCGCAGACAGGAGCTCCTACAATGAGCAGTTCTTC
TRBD2,TRBJ2-7,NA,TRBV12-3/TRBV12-4,CASSQAGGPQDF,TGTGCCAGCAGCCAAGCGGGAGGGCCTCAGGACTTC
NA,TRBJ2-7,many,TRBV7-8,CATSLGWIRSSYEQYF,TGTGCCACTAGCTTAGGGTGGATACGAAGCTCCTACGAGCAGTACTTC
TRBD1,TRBJ2-1,few,TRBV7-2,CASRIPGQGSYNEQFF,TGTGCCAGCAGAATCCCGGGACAGGGATCCTACAATGAGCAGTTCTTC
NA,TRBJ2-1,many,TRBV4-3,CASSHRHDNEQFF,TGCGCCAGCAGCCATCGACACGACAATGAGCAGTTCTTC
TRBD1,TRBJ2-7,few,TRBV5-1,CASSLRTGDYEQYF,TGCGCCAGCAGCTTGCGGACAGGGGACTACGAGCAGTACTTC
TRBD2,TRBJ2-1,NA,TRBV28,CASSPLTSGRAFNNEQFF,TGTGCCAGCAGTCCCCTGACTAGCGGGAGGGCCTTCAACAATGAGCAGTTCTTC
NA,TRBJ2-1,NA,TRBV5-1,CASSPTRDSSSYNEQFF,TGCGCCAGCAGCCCAACCCGGGACTCGAGCTCCTACAATGAGCAGTTCTTC
NA,TRBJ2-7,NA,TRBV20-1,CSAALSYEQYF,TGCAGTGCTGCGCTCTCCTACGAGCAGTACTTC
TRBD1,TRBJ2-5,many,TRBV28,CASTTGTGGEETQYF,TGTGCCTCAACAACCGGGACAGGGGGCGAAGAGACCCAGTACTTC
TRBD2,TRBJ2-1,few,TRBV30,CAWTRRLAGVDEQFF,TGTGCCTGGACCAGGCGGCTAGCGGGCGTAGATGAGCAGTTCTTC
TRBD2,TRBJ2-1,NA,TRBV5-1,CASSLEASGRGEQFF,TGCGCCAGCAGCTTGGAGGCTAGCGGGAGAGGCGAGCAGTTCTTC
TRBD2,TRBJ2-2,NA,TRBV7-2,CASSRGGGANTGELFF,TGTGCCAGCAGCAGGGGCGGGGGAGCGAACACCGGGGAGCTGTTTTTT
TRBD2,TRBJ2-1,NA,TRBV7-2,CASSLAQGGLAAGSSYNEQFF,TGTGCCAGCAGCTTAGCGCAAGGGGGACTAGCGGCCGGAAGCTCCTACAATGAGCAGTTCTTC
TRBD1,TRBJ2-5,NA,TRBV12-3/TRBV12-4,CASSPDRAKGETQYF,TGTGCCAGCAGCCCAGACAGGGCTAAGGGAGAGACCCAGTACTTC
NA,TRBJ2-7,many,TRBV2,CASSGLETYEQYF,TGTGCCAGCAGTGGTCTGGAGACCTACGAGCAGTACTTC
NA,TRBJ2-7,few,TRBV28,CASSLLWGEDSSFLVSYEQYF,TGTGCCAGCAGTTTATTGTGGGGGGAAGACAGCAGTTTTCTAGTCTCCTACGAGCAGTACTTC
TRBD2,TRBJ2-4,NA,TRBV6-1,CASRGLAGPTAKNIQYF,TGTGCCAGTAGGGGACTAGCGGGACCGACAGCCAAAAACATTCAGTACTTC
NA,TRBJ2-7,few,TRBV27,CASSAGVAWPYEQYF,TGTGCCAGCAGTGCCGGGGTGGCGTGGCCCTACGAGCAGTACTTC
TRBD2,TRBJ2-3,NA,TRBV28,CASSSFGLAGAGGDTQYF,TGTGCCAGCAGTTCCTTTGGACTAGCGGGAGCTGGGGGAGATACGCAGTATTTT
TRBD2,TRBJ2-1,many,TRBV6-2/TRBV6-3,CASSPRTSGSSYNEQFF,TGTGCCAGCAGTCCTAGGACTAGCGGGAGCTCCTACAATGAGCAGTTCTTC
NA,TRBJ2-1,NA,TRBV27,CASSLPLATYNEQFF,TGTGCCAGCAGTCTCCCGCTAGCGACCTACAATGAGCAGTTCTTC
TRBD2,TRBJ2-1,NA,TRBV6-1,CASRLAGGHNEQFF,TGTGCCAGCAGACTAGCGGGAGGTCACAATGAGCAGTTCTTC
NA,TRBJ1-4,many,TRBV3-1,CASSQDLWGWNEKLFF,TGTGCCAGCAGCCAAGATTTATGGGGGTGGAATGAAAAACTGTTTTTT
NA,TRBJ2-7,once,TRBV27,CASSPLAQGSYEQYF,TGTGCCAGCAGTCCATTAGCCCAAGGCTCCTACGAGCAGTACTTC
NA,TRBJ2-2,NA,TRBV27,CASSLGPPGGLTGELFF,TGTGCCAGCAGTTTGGGTCCCCCAGGGGGACTCACCGGGGAGCTGTTTTTT
TRBD2,TRBJ2-3,NA,TRBV28,CASSLIAGGPSTDTQYF,TGTGCCAGCAGTTTAATAGCGGGAGGCCCTAGCACAGATACGCAGTATTTT
NA,TRBJ2-4,few,TRBV3-1,CASSLNVNIQYF,TGTGCCAGCAGCCTTAACGTAAACATTCAGTACTTC
TRBD2,TRBJ2-7,NA,TRBV4-1,CASSQPLAGAAYEQYF,TGCGCCAGCAGCCAACCCCTAGCGGGGGCAGCCTACGAGCAGTACTTC
TRBD2,TRBJ2-1,NA,TRBV12-3/TRBV12-4,CASSLDPGTSGSFRQFF,TGTGCCAGCAGCCTAGACCCCGGGACTAGCGGGAGTTTCAGGCAGTTCTTC
NA,TRBJ2-3,few,TRBV4-2,CASSQQGRQVDTQYF,TGTGCCAGCAGCCAACAGGGTCGTCAGGTAGATACGCAGTATTTT
NA,TRBJ1-3,few,TRBV11-1,CASSLIPPGQISSGNTIYF,TGTGCCAGCAGCTTAATCCCCCCAGGACAGATCAGCTCTGGAAACACCATATATTTT
TRBD2,TRBJ2-3,many,TRBV29-1,CSVAGLAGDTQYF,TGCAGCGTCGCGGGACTAGCGGGAGATACGCAGTATTTT
NA,TRBJ2-2,few,TRBV6-5,CASSYSNGGTLPLGGELFF,TGTGCCAGCAGTTACTCGAATGGCGGGACCCTACCCCTGGGGGGGGAGCTGTTTTTT
TRBD1,TRBJ1-2,few,TRBV29-1,CSVLYTRDRGGYGYTF,TGCAGCGTCCTCTACACCCGGGACAGGGGAGGCTATGGCTACACCTTC
TRBD2,TRBJ2-5,NA,TRBV9,CASSREGLAGGPLETQYF,TGTGCCAGCAGCCGGGAAGGGCTAGCGGGAGGGCCCTTAGAGACCCAGTACTTC
NA,TRBJ1-3,few,TRBV7-2,CASSFSRVYGNTIYF,TGTGCCAGCAGCTTCAGCAGGGTTTATGGAAACACCATATATTTT
TRBD2,TRBJ2-7,NA,TRBV12-3/TRBV12-4,CASSPTRTSGRGGMGYEQYF,TGTGCCAGCAGTCCTACCCGGACTAGCGGGAGAGGGGGTATGGGGTACGAGCAGTACTTC
NA,TRBJ2-2,few,TRBV7-2,CASSLIVQTGELFF,TGTGCCAGCAGCCTTATAGTACAGACCGGGGAGCTGTTTTTT
TRBD2,TRBJ2-3,NA,TRBV2,CASKGGRIDTQYF,TGTGCCAGCAAGGGAGGGAGGATAGATACGCAGTATTTT
NA,TRBJ2-3,few,TRBV7-3,CASSSQGITDTQYF,TGTGCCAGCAGCTCCCAGGGGATCACAGATACGCAGTATTTT
NA,TRBJ1-2,many,TRBV7-9,CASSLSTEPSYGYTF,TGTGCCAGCAGCTTGTCGACAGAGCCAAGCTATGGCTACACCTTC
TRBD2,TRBJ2-7,few,TRBV10-3,CAISESSGSPSSYEQYF,TGTGCCATCAGTGAGTCCAGCGGGAGCCCTAGCTCCTACGAGCAGTACTTC